This T cell receptor beta chain was observed in a study of T cell clones after liver transplantation. Whole-study context: Tolerant meant at least one year fully off immunosuppression without liver enzymes above twice normal. Blood was drawn pre-transplant, before withdrawal, and after full or failed withdrawal. Overall study results and limits: Circulating graft-donor-reactive CD4 TCRbeta sequences fell significantly post-transplant in most of the 8 subjects.

In regard to this clone: Its target is unknown.

Sequencing was performed with immunoSEQ multiplex PCR; in TCRdb, only in-frame clones are kept and a portion is missing. The sample has approximately 25,000 clones; around 63% are singletons. The clonotype comes from a human donor who received a liver transplant. The starting material was CD4+ T cells from blood, obtained before liver transplant.

CDR3: CASSWGTSGRTSTDTQYF. DNA for the CDR3: TGTGCCAGCAGCTGGGGAACTAGCGGGAGAACAAGCACAGATACGCAGTATTTT. The chain joins TRBV5-4 to TRBJ2-3; 11 bases align to TRBD2. J was trimmed by 0 bases and V by 3 bases; bases with no gene match: 9. Germline V gene sequence: CDR1 SGHNT, CDR2 YYREEE (reference sequence). The CDR3 extends over 18 amino acids.